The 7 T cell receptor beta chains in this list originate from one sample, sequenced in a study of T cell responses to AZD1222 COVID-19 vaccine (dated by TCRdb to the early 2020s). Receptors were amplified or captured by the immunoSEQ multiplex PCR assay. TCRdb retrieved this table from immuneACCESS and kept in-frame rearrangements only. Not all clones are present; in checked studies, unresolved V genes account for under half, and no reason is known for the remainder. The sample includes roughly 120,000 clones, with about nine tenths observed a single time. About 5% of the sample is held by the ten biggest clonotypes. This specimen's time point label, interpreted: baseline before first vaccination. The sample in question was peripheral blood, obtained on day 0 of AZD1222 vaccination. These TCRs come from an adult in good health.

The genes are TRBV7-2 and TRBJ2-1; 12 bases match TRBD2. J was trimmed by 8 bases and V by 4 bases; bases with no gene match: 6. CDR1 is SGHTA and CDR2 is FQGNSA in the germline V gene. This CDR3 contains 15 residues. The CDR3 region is CASSSTSGSGDEQFF. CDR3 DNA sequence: TGTGCCAGCAGCTCGACTAGCGGGAGTGGGGATGAGCAGTTCTTC. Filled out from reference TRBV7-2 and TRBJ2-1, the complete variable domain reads GAGVSQSPSNKVTEKGKDVELRCDPISGHTALYWYRQSLGQGLEFLIYFQGNSAPDKSGLPSDRFSAERTGGSVSTLTIQRTQQEDSAVYLCASSSTSGSGDEQFFGPGTRLTVL.

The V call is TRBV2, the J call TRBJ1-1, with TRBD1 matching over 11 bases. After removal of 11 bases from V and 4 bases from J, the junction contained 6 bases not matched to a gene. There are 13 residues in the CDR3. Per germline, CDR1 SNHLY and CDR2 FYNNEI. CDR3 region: CAGDRGASTEAFF. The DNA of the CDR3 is TGTGCCGGGGACAGGGGGGCGAGCACTGAAGCTTTCTTT.

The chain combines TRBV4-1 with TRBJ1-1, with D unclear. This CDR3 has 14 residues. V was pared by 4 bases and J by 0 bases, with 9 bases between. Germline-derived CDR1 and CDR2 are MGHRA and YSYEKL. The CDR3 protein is CASSLDGLNTEAFF. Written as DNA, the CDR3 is TGCGCCAGCAGCCTCGACGGATTGAACACTGAAGCTTTCTTT.

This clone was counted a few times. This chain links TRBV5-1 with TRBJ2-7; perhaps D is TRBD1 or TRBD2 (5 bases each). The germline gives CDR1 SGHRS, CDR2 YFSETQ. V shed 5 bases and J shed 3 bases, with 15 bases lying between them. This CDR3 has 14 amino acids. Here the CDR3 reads CASRPGTALYEQYF. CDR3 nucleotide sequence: TGCGCCAGCAGACCCGGGACGGCCCTCTACGAGCAGTACTTC.

For the CDR3, the DNA is TGTGCCAGCAGTACTAGCGGGAGAATCGGGGAGCTGTTTTTT. Translated, it gives CASSTSGRIGELFF. The chain employs TRBV6-5 and TRBJ2-2; TRBD2 aligns across 11 bases. The CDR3 runs to 14 residues. V shed 5 bases, J shed 7 bases, and the junction held 3 bases outside the gene matches. Germline V gene sequence: CDR1 MNHEY, CDR2 SVGAGI.

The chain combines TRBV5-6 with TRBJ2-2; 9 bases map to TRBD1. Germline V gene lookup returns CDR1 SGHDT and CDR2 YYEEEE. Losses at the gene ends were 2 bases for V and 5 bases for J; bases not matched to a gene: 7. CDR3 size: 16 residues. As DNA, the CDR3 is TGTGCCAGCAGCTTCATAGCGACAGGGGGGACCGGGGAGCTGTTTTTT. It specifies CASSFIATGGTGELFF.

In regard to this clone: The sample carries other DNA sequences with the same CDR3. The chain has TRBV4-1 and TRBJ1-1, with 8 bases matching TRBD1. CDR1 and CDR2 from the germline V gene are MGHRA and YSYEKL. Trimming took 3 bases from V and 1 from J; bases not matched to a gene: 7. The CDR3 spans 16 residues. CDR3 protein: CASSHAQGAGNTEAFF. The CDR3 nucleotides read TGCGCCAGCAGCCATGCTCAGGGGGCTGGGAACACTGAAGCTTTCTTT.